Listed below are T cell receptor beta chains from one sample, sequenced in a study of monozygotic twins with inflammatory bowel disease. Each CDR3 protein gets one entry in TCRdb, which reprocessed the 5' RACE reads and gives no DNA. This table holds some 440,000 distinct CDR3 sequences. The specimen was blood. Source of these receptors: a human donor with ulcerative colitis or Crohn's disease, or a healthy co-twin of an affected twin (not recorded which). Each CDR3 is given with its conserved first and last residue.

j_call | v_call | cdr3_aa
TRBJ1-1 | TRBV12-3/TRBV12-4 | CASSLAAGDTEAFF
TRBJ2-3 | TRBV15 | CATSREALASGGTDTQYF
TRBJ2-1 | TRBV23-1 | CASSHSTGSGANEQFF
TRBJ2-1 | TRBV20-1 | CSARVTRPNEQFF
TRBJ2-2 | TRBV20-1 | CSALSRGVTNTGELFF
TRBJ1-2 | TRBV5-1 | CASATGDAGNSYGYTF
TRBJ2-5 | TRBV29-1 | CSVVGRGLQETQYF
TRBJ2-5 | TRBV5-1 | CASSLAQGGRETQYF
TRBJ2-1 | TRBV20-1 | CSARVAHGANEQFF
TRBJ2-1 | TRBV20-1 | CSARDRRFSYNEQFF
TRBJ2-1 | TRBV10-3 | CAISLPGQGTFQSYNEQFF